The 4 T cell receptor beta chains reported below all come from one sample, sequenced in a study of control samples from healthy donors and cancer patients. Some clones are missing from TCRdb's copy, which holds only in-frame ones; the method was immunoSEQ multiplex PCR. The table shows 15,000 to 20,000 clones, with around 84% occurring only once. Input material: PBMCs. These receptors were taken from a woman aged 70-85 years with colorectal cancer.

V gene TRBV5-4 combines with J gene TRBJ2-2, with D perhaps matching TRBD1 or TRBD2 (6 bases each). Germline loops: CDR1 SGHNT, CDR2 YYREEE (reference sequence). CDR3 length: 16 amino acids. Trimming pared 0 bases from V and 4 bases from J, leaving 13 bases between. The CDR3 nucleotides read TGTGCCAGCAGCTTGGGGGGGGCGCGGGGCACCGGGGAGCTGTTTTTT. This codes for CASSLGGARGTGELFF.

The chain carries TRBV12-3 or TRBV12-4 and TRBJ1-1; possible D gene TRBD1, 6 bases. There are 12 residues in the CDR3. Trimming removed 5 bases at V and 10 bases at J, with 14 bases between. The CDR3, as DNA: TGTGCCAGCAGTCAAGGGGGGTTGTCAGCTTTCTTT. It is translated as CASSQGGLSAFF.

The rearrangement uses TRBV12-3 or TRBV12-4 and TRBJ2-7; D is unresolved. The CDR3 runs 13 residues. Trimming cost V 8 bases and J 6 bases, with 17 bases left between them. Written as DNA, the CDR3 is TGTGCCAGCTCTGAGAAATTAGGCAGCGAGCAGTACTTC. It specifies CASSEKLGSEQYF.

The J gene is TRBJ1-1, the V gene TRBV2; TRBD1 aligns across 8 bases. Germline loops: CDR1 SNHLY, CDR2 FYNNEI. J gave up 5 bases and V 2 bases, and 4 bases lay outside the gene matches. This CDR3 is 14 amino acids long. CDR3 amino acids: CASSEPRGLTEAFF. The CDR3, as DNA: TGTGCCAGCAGTGAACCCAGGGGGCTTACTGAAGCTTTCTTT.